The 20 T cell receptor beta chains below come from one sample, sequenced in a study of human CD4 T cells and Enterobacteriaceae. Sorting took every CD4+ cell except CD45RA+CCR7+CD95- naive cells, reaching over 95% purity. The protocol was immunoSEQ multiplex PCR, while the TCRdb copy is restricted to in-frame clones and leaves out a portion. The sample has tens of thousands of clones; approximately 84% are singletons. The sequencing input was memory CD4+ T cells from blood. The receptors originated from a human donor in good health.

The J gene is TRBJ2-5, the V gene TRBV10-3; TRBD1 might be the D (6 bases). The CDR3 is made up of 14 amino acids. The V end was cut by 10 bases, the J end by 2 bases, with 17 bases between. Germline CDR1 reads ENHRY; CDR2 reads SYGVKD. The CDR3 protein is CATSPGTNQETQYF. The DNA of the CDR3 is TGTGCCACGAGCCCGGGGACAAATCAAGAGACCCAGTACTTC.

V is TRBV18 and J is TRBJ2-1, with TRBD2 identical over 9 bases. V gave up 3 bases and J gave up 3 bases; unmatched junction bases: 6. This CDR3 spans 16 amino acids. CDR1 is KGHSH, CDR2 LQKENI, per germline. The CDR3: CASSPRASGIYNEQFF. The CDR3, as DNA: TGTGCCAGCTCACCCAGAGCTAGCGGGATCTACAATGAGCAGTTCTTC.

The genes are TRBV11-3 and TRBJ2-5; D gene uncertain. This CDR3 contains 12 residues. CDR1 is SGHNT and CDR2 is YENEEA in the germline V gene. Trimming pared 1 base from V and 7 bases from J, leaving 7 bases between. The CDR3 coding sequence is TGTGCCAGCAGCTTAGGGCCCACGACCCAGTACTTC. The encoded protein is CASSLGPTTQYF.

The rearrangement links TRBV11-2 to TRBJ1-1; D gene unclear. The CDR3 is 13 amino acids. Germline CDR1 reads SGHAT; CDR2 reads FQNNGV. With 1 base removed from V and 5 bases from J, the gap between germline ends came to 8 bases. For the CDR3, the DNA is TGTGCCAGCAGCTTAGTCGGGAAGACTGAAGCTTTCTTT. It yields the protein CASSLVGKTEAFF.

The chain uses TRBV11-2 and TRBJ2-7; 8 bases line up with TRBD2. The germline V gene has CDR1 SGHAT and CDR2 FQNNGV. This CDR3 has 14 residues. The ends lost 6 bases at V and 3 bases at J; junction bases unmatched: 7. The CDR3 sequence is CASRSGLGRYEQYF. The CDR3 DNA sequence: TGTGCCAGCAGGTCGGGACTAGGTCGCTACGAGCAGTACTTC.

The chain combines TRBV27 with TRBJ1-3; 8 positions match TRBD1. This CDR3 is built from 14 residues. V lost 4 bases to trimming and J lost 4 bases; unmatched junction nucleotides: 3. CDR1 and CDR2 from the germline V gene are MNHEY and SMNVEV (reference sequence). The CDR3 region has the DNA TGTGCCAGCAGTTCGACAGGGGAAGGAAACACCATATATTTT. This sequence encodes CASSSTGEGNTIYF.

With regard to this clone: A junction boundary mismatches the germline segment, possibly from a read error. V and J are TRBV4-1 and TRBJ2-1, with 14 bases matching TRBD2. Germline lookup yields CDR1 MGHRA and CDR2 YSYEKL. The CDR3 loop spans 20 amino acids. The CDR3 DNA is TGCGCCAGCAGGCAAGGGGGGGGGACTAGCGGGAGCACTTTCTACAATGAGCAGTTCTTC. This gives the protein CASRQGGGTSGSTFYNEQFF.

This clone was counted a single time. The gene calls are TRBV28 and TRBJ2-3, with TRBD1 matching 10 bases. V lost 6 bases to trimming and J lost 3 bases; unmatched junction nucleotides: 12. The CDR3 runs to 17 residues. Germline-derived CDR1 and CDR2 are MDHEN and SYDVKM. The CDR3 nucleotides are TGTGCCAGCAGCCCGGGACGGGACAGGGGCTATACAGATACGCAGTATTTT. Amino acids: CASSPGRDRGYTDTQYF.

This rearrangement joins TRBV12-5 to TRBJ1-2; D gene uncertain. CDR1 is LGHNT and CDR2 is FRNRAP in the germline V gene. V lost 1 base, J lost 7 bases, and 10 bases lay in between. CDR3 length equals 13 residues. Here the CDR3 DNA reads TGTGCTAGTGGTTTGGCGACCCGCGGTGGCTACACCTTC. This sequence encodes CASGLATRGGYTF.

The J gene is TRBJ1-2, the V gene TRBV5-1; possibly TRBD1 for D (5 bases). V dropped 0 bases and J dropped 1 base, with 10 bases sitting between them. CDR1 and CDR2 from the germline V gene are SGHRS and YFSETQ. The CDR3 contains 15 residues. The CDR3 protein is CASSLDFGGNYGYTF. The CDR3 DNA sequence: TGCGCCAGCAGCTTGGATTTTGGGGGTAACTATGGCTACACCTTC.

This sequence joins TRBV21-1 and TRBJ2-3; TRBD2 reflects the table's D call only, with no check against the DNA. TRBV21-1 is deemed a pseudogene. CDR3 length: 10 amino acids. The CDR3 loop reads CARYVNTQYF. The CDR3 region has the DNA TGTGCCCGGTACGTCAATACGCAGTATTTT.

The rearrangement joins TRBV29-1 to TRBJ2-5; D not resolved. The assigned J gene may be wrong: the sequence end matches TRBJ2-7 better. Germline-derived CDR1 and CDR2 are SQVTM and ANQGSEA. The CDR3 is made up of 13 amino acids. The CDR3 DNA reads TGCAGCGTGGCCTGGTATAGGTCCTACGAGCAGTACTTC. Translating gives CSVAWYRSYEQYF.

The rearrangement joins TRBV7-8 to TRBJ1-1, with D uncertain. V dropped 2 bases and J dropped 0 bases, with 10 bases sitting between them. Germline V gene lookup returns CDR1 SGHVS and CDR2 FQNEAQ. The CDR3 is made up of 15 amino acids. This CDR3 is CASSLRLPMNTEAFF. Here the CDR3 DNA reads TGTGCCAGCAGCTTAAGACTTCCCATGAACACTGAAGCTTTCTTT.

The rearrangement uses TRBV7-3 and TRBJ1-1, with D tentatively TRBD1 (5 bases). The CDR3 spans 15 residues. CDR1 and CDR2 (germline): SGHTA, FQGTGA. The V gene lost 5 bases and the J gene lost 0 bases, with 13 bases spanning the gap. The CDR3 reads CASSPHGGMNTEAFF. The CDR3 DNA sequence: TGTGCCAGCAGCCCCCACGGGGGGATGAACACTGAAGCTTTCTTT. Drawing the rest from reference TRBV7-3 and TRBJ1-1, the complete variable domain is GAGVSQTPSNKVTEKGKYVELRCDPISGHTALYWYRQSLGQGPEFLIYFQGTGAADDSGLPNDRFFAVRPEGSVSTLKIQRTERGDSAVYLCASSPHGGMNTEAFFGQGTRLTVV.

This clone was seen a single time. This sequence joins TRBV18 and TRBJ2-5; tentatively, D is TRBD2 (5 bases). V was clipped by 1 base and J by 7 bases, with 10 bases between them. CDR3 length: 13 amino acids. Germline V gives CDR1 KGHSH, CDR2 LQKENI. CDR3: CASSPHSAGTQYF. CDR3 DNA: TGTGCCAGCTCACCACACTCGGCGGGGACCCAGTACTTC.

This sequence joins TRBV7-3 and TRBJ2-1, with a tentative D call TRBD2 (5 bases). The CDR3 totals 13 residues. V lost 1 base, J lost 7 bases, and 8 bases lay in between. The germline V gene has CDR1 SGHTA and CDR2 FQGTGA. The CDR3 sequence: CASSLIEGNEQFF. CDR3 nucleotides: TGTGCCAGCAGCTTAATTGAGGGAAATGAGCAGTTCTTC.

On this clone: At one end the junction does not follow the germline gene, possibly because of a read error. The chain employs TRBV19 and TRBJ1-4; the D is unclear. CDR1 and CDR2 (germline): LNHDA, SQIVND (reference sequence). The CDR3 loop spans 11 amino acids. The CDR3 protein is CASSIGEVILF. The CDR3 DNA reads as TGTGCCAGTAGTATTGGGGAGGTAATTCTTTTT.

This clone has just a few counts. The rearrangement joins TRBV28 to TRBJ1-2, with TRBD1 matching over 7 bases. The CDR3 has 13 amino acids. From germline, CDR1 is MDHEN and CDR2 SYDVKM. As DNA, the CDR3 is TGTGGGGTTGCCGGACAGGCCCATTATGGCTACACCTTC. It translates to CGVAGQAHYGYTF.

The chain employs TRBV28 and TRBJ1-1; 7 bases agree with TRBD1. Germline V CDR1 and CDR2: MDHEN, SYDVKM. The CDR3 loop spans 16 amino acids. The V gene end was trimmed by 3 bases and the J gene end by 1 base; junction bases not matched to a gene: 8. The CDR3 DNA is TGTGCCAGCAGTTTCTCCTCCCGGGACAGGAACACTGAAGCTTTCTTT. Translation: CASSFSSRDRNTEAFF.

CDR3 sequence reads: CASSLGAAGDTSTDTQYF. CDR3 coding DNA: TGTGCCAGCAGCTTGGGAGCAGCGGGAGACACTAGCACAGATACGCAGTATTTT. The V gene is TRBV5-4, the J gene TRBJ2-3, with 8 bases that match TRBD2. The germline V gene has CDR1 SGHNT and CDR2 YYREEE (reference sequence). Germline trimming cut 0 bases from V and 0 bases from J; bases unmatched to any gene: 9. The CDR3 loop spans 18 amino acids.